Listed here are 20 T cell receptor beta chains from one sample, sequenced in a study of early T cells in non-severe SARS-CoV-2 infection. TCRdb called the 5' RACE reads again in MiXCR, with one record for every CDR3 protein. The data show tens of thousands of distinct CDR3 sequences, 4.5% to 5.5% seen once. The sample was whole blood. Receptors originate from an adult who was a healthcare worker with PCR-confirmed SARS-CoV-2 infection or an uninfected control (not recorded which).

The rearrangement joins TRBV18 to TRBJ2-7; tentatively, D is TRBD1 or TRBD2 (5 bases each). The V gene's germline CDR1 is KGHSH and CDR2 LQKENI. The CDR3 covers 16 residues. The ends were cut back, 2 bases at V and 1 base at J, with 15 bases in the middle. The CDR3 region has the DNA TGTGCCAGCTCACCATTCGGGACCGATCGATCCTACGAGCAGTACTTC. Its protein product is CASSPFGTDRSYEQYF.

Remarks on this clonotype: A junction end diverges from the germline sequence, so it may reflect a read error. The genes are TRBV5-5 and TRBJ2-3, with a tentative D call TRBD1 (6 bases). This CDR3 has 13 residues. The germline V gene has CDR1 SGHKS and CDR2 YYEKEE (reference sequence). CDR3 nucleotides: TGTGCCAGCAGCTCTGGGGGCACAGATTCGCAGTATTTT. Its protein product is CASSSGGTDSQYF. The full variable domain, completed using reference TRBV5-5 and TRBJ2-3, is DAGVTQSPTHLIKTRGQQVTLRCSPISGHKSVSWYQQVLGQGPQFIFQYYEKEERGRGNFPDRFSARQFPNYSSELNVNALLLGDSALYLCASSSGGTDSQYFGPGTRLTVL.

This clonotype was counted many times. The V and J genes are TRBV18 and TRBJ2-1, with TRBD1 matching 9 bases. V dropped 6 bases and J dropped 9; count of bases not matched to a gene: 6. This CDR3 region has 13 residues. The germline CDR1 and CDR2 sequences are KGHSH and LQKENI. CDR3 residues: CASSPGQGFEQFF. DNA of the CDR3: TGTGCCAGCTCTCCGGGACAGGGTTTTGAGCAGTTCTTC.

This clonotype was observed many times. This chain uses TRBV14 with TRBJ2-1; no firm D call. The CDR3 extends over 13 amino acids. Trimming took off 2 bases at V and 4 bases at J, with 6 bases between the two ends. In germline, CDR1 is SGHDN, CDR2 FVKESK. CDR3 nucleotide sequence: TGTGCCAGCAGCCAACCGGATTACAATGAGCAGTTCTTC. Translating it yields CASSQPDYNEQFF.

This clonotype has a count of ten or more. V and J are TRBV20-1 and TRBJ2-7, with D perhaps being TRBD1 or TRBD2 (5 bases each). The CDR3 spans 17 residues. Germline V CDR1 and CDR2: DFQATT, SNEGSKA (reference sequence). V was shortened by 1 base and J by 3 bases, with 22 bases between the two germline ends. In nucleotides, the CDR3 is TGCAGTGCTAGAGCCCAATCGGGGCACGCTACGTTCTACGAGCAGTACTTC. It is translated as CSARAQSGHATFYEQYF.

This clonotype showed up many times. This rearrangement joins TRBV5-6 to TRBJ2-1; 13 bases match TRBD2. CDR1 and CDR2 (germline): SGHDT, YYEEEE. The CDR3 consists of 18 residues. Unmatched junction bases numbered 13, after V lost 4 bases and J lost 6 bases. The DNA for the CDR3 is TGTGCCAGCAGCCCCACTAGCGGGGGGGCTTCGGCTTCCAATGAGCAGTTCTTC. Residues: CASSPTSGGASASNEQFF. The full variable domain, rest sourced from reference TRBV5-6 and TRBJ2-1, is DAGVTQSPTHLIKTRGQQVTLRCSPKSGHDTVSWYQQALGQGPQFIFQYYEEEERQRGNFPDRFSGHQFPNYSSELNVNALLLGDSALYLCASSPTSGGASASNEQFFGPGTRLTVL.

This clonotype was recorded at least ten times. DNA of the CDR3: TGTGCCAGCAGCCAAACCAGGGGAAACACTGAAGCTTTCTTT. It specifies CASSQTRGNTEAFF. The chain uses TRBV14 and TRBJ1-1; D may be TRBD1 (6 bases). V dropped 2 bases and J dropped 2 bases, with 9 bases sitting between them. CDR3 size: 14 residues. CDR1 and CDR2 (germline): SGHDN, FVKESK.

This clonotype came up a few times. The rearrangement links TRBV19 to TRBJ2-3; D may be TRBD2 (5 bases). The CDR3 is made up of 13 amino acids. The germline V and J ends were trimmed by 7 bases and 7 bases, with 15 bases remaining between them. The germline CDR1 and CDR2 sequences are LNHDA and SQIVND (reference sequence). The CDR3 here is CASTFTGLNTQYF. The CDR3 nucleotides are TGTGCCAGTACTTTCACTGGACTTAATACGCAGTATTTT.

This clonotype was counted many times. The chain recombines TRBV7-9 with TRBJ2-7, with 10 bases that match TRBD1. Germline values: CDR1 SEHNR, CDR2 FQNEAQ (reference sequence). Trimming removed 5 bases from V and 4 bases from J; junction bases left unmatched: 8. The CDR3 is 15 residues long. For the CDR3, the DNA is TGTGCCAGCAGCCATTCGACAGGGGGCGTTTACGAGCAGTACTTC. It encodes CASSHSTGGVYEQYF.

The sample holds many counts of this clonotype. The genes are TRBV19 and TRBJ2-1, with D hard to call. The CDR3 is 12 amino acids. Between the trimmed V and J ends, which lost 3 bases and 4 bases, there was a span of 4 bases. Germline V gene data show CDR1 as LNHDA and CDR2 as SQIVND (reference sequence). CDR3 protein: CASSMSYNEQFF. CDR3 sequence (DNA): TGTGCCAGTAGTATGTCGTACAATGAGCAGTTCTTC.

This clonotype was observed at least ten times. The chain joins TRBV6-5 to TRBJ2-3, with 11 positions matching TRBD2. Germline V gene data show CDR1 as MNHEY and CDR2 as SVGAGI. Trimming at V came to 5 bases and at J to 1 base, leaving 5 bases not matched to a gene. CDR3 length: 16 amino acids. The CDR3 coding sequence is TGTGCCAGCAGTCCTGGACTAGCGGGTCGCACAGATACGCAGTATTTT. Its translation: CASSPGLAGRTDTQYF.

This clonotype is medium-sized (0.01 to 0.1%) by share. The chain is built from TRBV12-3 or TRBV12-4 and TRBJ2-5; 10 bases are shared with TRBD2. This CDR3 is 14 amino acids long. V was pared by 6 bases and J by 2 bases, with 3 bases of the junction left unmatched. This CDR3 reads CASSRTSGQETQYF. As DNA, the CDR3 is TGTGCCAGCAGCCGGACTAGCGGACAAGAGACCCAGTACTTC.

This clonotype was observed at least ten times. This sequence joins TRBV18 and TRBJ2-5; 9 nucleotides line up with TRBD1. Germline values: CDR1 KGHSH, CDR2 LQKENI. The junction had 8 bases not matched to a gene; V was cut back by 3 bases and J by 3 bases. CDR3 size: 16 residues. The CDR3 DNA reads TGTGCCAGCTCACCCTGGGACAGGGTTAACGAAGAGACCCAGTACTTC. This sequence encodes CASSPWDRVNEETQYF.

This clonotype was counted between two and nine times. The chain is built from TRBV15 and TRBJ2-7, with 10 nucleotides matching TRBD2. Trimming cost V 8 bases and J 3 bases; bases outside gene matches: 1. Germline V gene data show CDR1 as LNHNV and CDR2 as YYDKDF (reference sequence). The CDR3 spans 12 residues. The CDR3 spells CATSSGSYEQYF. In DNA form, the CDR3 reads TGTGCCACCTCTAGCGGGAGCTACGAGCAGTACTTC.

This clonotype was recorded many times. The V call is TRBV7-8, the J call TRBJ2-7; 14 bases are shared with TRBD2. The germline V gene encodes CDR1 SGHVS and CDR2 FQNEAQ. The CDR3 is 19 residues long. The J segment lost 3 bases and the V segment lost 3 bases, leaving 13 bases of the junction unmatched. CDR3 amino acids: CASSLSGLAGALGIYEQYF. CDR3 DNA: TGTGCCAGCAGCTTGTCGGGACTAGCGGGGGCACTCGGAATCTACGAGCAGTACTTC. Together with reference TRBV7-8 and TRBJ2-7, the CDR3 gives the full variable domain: GAGVSQSPRYKVAKRGQDVALRCDPISGHVSLFWYQQALGQGPEFLTYFQNEAQLDKSGLPSDRFFAERPEGSVSTLKIQRTQQEDSAVYLCASSLSGLAGALGIYEQYFGPGTRLTVT.

This clonotype was observed many times. J is TRBJ2-5 and V is TRBV4-1; no firm D call. Trimming stripped 0 bases from V and 5 bases from J, with 10 bases between. The CDR3 loop spans 14 amino acids. Germline V gene sequence: CDR1 MGHRA, CDR2 YSYEKL. The CDR3 region is CASSQDDRVETQYF. The DNA for the CDR3 is TGCGCCAGCAGCCAAGATGATAGAGTTGAGACCCAGTACTTC.

The chain carries TRBV29-1 and TRBJ2-1, with D maybe TRBD2 (6 bases). The CDR3 length is 11 residues. The V gene's germline CDR1 is SQVTM and CDR2 ANQGSEA. V shed 7 bases and J shed 14 bases, with 18 bases lying between them. The CDR3 sequence: CSGSGLGREFF. The CDR3 nucleotides are TGCAGCGGGTCGGGACTGGGCAGGGAGTTCTTC.

This clonotype was seen many times. The V call is TRBV19, the J call TRBJ2-1; possible D gene TRBD1, 5 bases. The CDR3 has 14 residues. The V end lost 6 bases, the J end lost 5 bases, and 14 bases lay between the germline ends. Germline V lookup: CDR1 LNHDA, CDR2 SQIVND (reference sequence). CDR3 residues: CASSLVLGDNEQFF. The CDR3 bases are TGTGCCAGTAGCCTAGTTCTAGGGGACAATGAGCAGTTCTTC.

This clonotype was found many times. The V call is TRBV24-1, the J call TRBJ2-5, with TRBD2 as a possible D gene (5 bases). The V end lost 2 bases, the J end lost 2 bases, and 14 bases lay between the germline ends. From germline, CDR1 is KGHDR and CDR2 SFDVKD. This CDR3 has 16 amino acids. As DNA, the CDR3 is TGTGCCACCAGTGATTCCCCCGGAGGTCAACAAGAGACCCAGTACTTC. This encodes CATSDSPGGQQETQYF.

There are many counts of this clonotype. The chain combines TRBV11-2 with TRBJ2-5; 7 bases are a match to TRBD1. The trim removed 2 bases at V and 2 bases at J, leaving 2 bases unmatched. The germline CDR1 and CDR2 sequences are SGHAT and FQNNGV. The CDR3 covers 14 residues. CDR3 loop: CASSLRRGQETQYF. CDR3 in DNA: TGTGCCAGCAGCTTACGCAGGGGGCAAGAGACCCAGTACTTC.